One and the same sample provided the 25 T cell receptor beta chains below, sequenced in a study of shared clonotypes between healthy human individuals. The data were produced by immunoSEQ multiplex PCR, yet TCRdb's version contains in-frame clones alone and is incomplete. This sample has more than 1,200,000 clones, with 98% found just once. Material: naive CD4+ T cells sorted from blood. Subset meaning: CD45RA+ positively selected. These receptor sequences come from a man under 40 in good health.

For this clone: The sample has other DNA sequences that encode this CDR3 too. The CDR3 bases are TGTGCCAGCAGTTATCGGGGCCCCACAGATACGCAGTATTTT. This encodes CASSYRGPTDTQYF. The chain joins TRBV6-5 to TRBJ2-3; D is possibly TRBD1 or TRBD2 (5 bases each). The V gene's germline CDR1 is MNHEY and CDR2 SVGAGI. The CDR3 runs to 14 residues. V lost 3 bases to trimming and J lost 2 bases, with 9 bases between them.

Notes on this clone: Within the sample, other DNA sequences also encode this same CDR3. The V and J genes are TRBV28 and TRBJ2-7, with D possibly matching TRBD1 (6 bases). Looked up from germline, CDR1 is MDHEN and CDR2 is SYDVKM. The CDR3 is made up of 13 amino acids. Trimming left V 4 bases short and J 0 bases short, with 7 bases between. The CDR3: CASSSDSSYEQYF. CDR3 nucleotide sequence: TGTGCCAGCAGTTCGGACAGCTCCTACGAGCAGTACTTC.

The genes are TRBV5-3 and TRBJ1-4, with a tentative D call TRBD1 (5 bases). TRBV5-3 is noted as an ORF with a role that remains uncertain. This CDR3 has 14 residues. V dropped 0 bases and J dropped 8 bases, with 11 bases sitting between them. CDR3 DNA sequence: TGTGCCAGAAGCTTGGAAGGGGTAGGGGAAAAACTGTTTTTT. Translating gives CARSLEGVGEKLFF.

The chain couples TRBV5-6 to TRBJ1-3, with unresolved D. Per the germline V gene, CDR1 is SGHDT and CDR2 is YYEEEE. The CDR3 consists of 15 residues. Trimming removed 4 bases from V and 2 bases from J, with 13 bases in between. The CDR3, as DNA: TGTGCCAGCAGCGTCTTCGGCGAGACTGGAAACACCATATATTTT. It encodes CASSVFGETGNTIYF.

The chain uses TRBV6-5 and TRBJ2-2; 7 nucleotides align to TRBD2. Germline CDR1 reads MNHEY; CDR2 reads SVGAGI. This CDR3 is built from 15 residues. With 1 base clipped from V and 4 bases from J, the junction kept 3 bases outside the gene matches. CDR3 in amino acids: CASSYFGGGTGELFF. CDR3 nucleotide sequence: TGTGCCAGCAGTTACTTTGGGGGGGGCACCGGGGAGCTGTTTTTT.

The chain employs TRBV18 and TRBJ1-1; D ambiguous. V lost 3 bases and J lost 2, with 22 bases in between. The germline V gene encodes CDR1 KGHSH and CDR2 LQKENI. This CDR3 region has 18 residues. This CDR3 is CASSPWIFGEGGNTEAFF. DNA for the CDR3: TGTGCCAGCTCACCGTGGATTTTTGGGGAGGGAGGCAACACTGAAGCTTTCTTT.

The genes are TRBV30 and TRBJ2-2; D is perhaps TRBD1 or TRBD2 (5 bases each). This CDR3 spans 15 amino acids. Trimming pared 2 bases from V and 4 bases from J, leaving 14 bases between. Germline CDR1 is GTSNPN and CDR2 is SVGIG (reference sequence). CDR3 sequence: CAWSRGRVTTGELFF. Written as DNA, the CDR3 is TGTGCCTGGAGTCGGGGCAGGGTTACCACCGGGGAGCTGTTTTTT.

Regarding this clone: Other nucleotide sequences in the sample specify the same CDR3. This rearrangement joins TRBV28 to TRBJ2-7; maybe TRBD1 (5 bases). Germline CDR1 and CDR2: MDHEN and SYDVKM. V shed 3 bases and J shed 4 bases, with 10 bases lying between them. CDR3 length: 13 residues. CDR3 in DNA: TGTGCCAGCAGTTTCGACAGACTTTACGAGCAGTACTTC. This gives the protein CASSFDRLYEQYF. Based on the CDR3 plus reference TRBV28 and TRBJ2-7, the full variable domain is DVKVTQSSRYLVKRTGEKVFLECVQDMDHENMFWYRQDPGLGLRLIYFSYDVKMKEKGDIPEGYSVSREKKERFSLILESASTNQTSMYLCASSFDRLYEQYFGPGTRLTVT.

The chain has TRBV10-1 and TRBJ2-2, with TRBD1 identical over 8 bases. The length of the CDR3 is 14 residues. Trimming took 4 bases from V and 7 from J; bases not matched to a gene: 5. CDR1 and CDR2 (germline): WNHNN, SYGVQD (reference sequence). CDR3 bases: TGCGCCAGCAGTGCCCGGACAGGGAACGGGGAGCTGTTTTTT. This sequence encodes CASSARTGNGELFF.

This clone came up once. This chain connects TRBV4-2 to TRBJ2-7; 8 nucleotides match TRBD1. Germline V gene data show CDR1 as LGHNA and CDR2 as YNFKEQ. The CDR3 has 14 residues. Unmatched junction bases numbered 6, after V lost 8 bases and J lost 0 bases. The CDR3 reads CASGTGTGSYEQYF. The DNA for the CDR3 is TGTGCCAGCGGTACCGGGACAGGCTCCTACGAGCAGTACTTC.

This clone has a single count. V gene TRBV19 combines with J gene TRBJ1-2; TRBD1 is a possible D gene (5 bases). The CDR3 sequence is 15 residues long. The germline CDR1 and CDR2 sequences are LNHDA and SQIVND (reference sequence). The V gene lost 5 bases and the J gene lost 7 bases, with 20 bases spanning the gap. CDR3: CASSLAPGTTAGYTF. The DNA for the CDR3 is TGTGCCAGTAGTCTCGCCCCCGGGACGACTGCTGGCTACACCTTC.

This chain joins TRBV10-3 and TRBJ2-1; D possibly corresponds to TRBD1 (6 bases). This CDR3 is 15 amino acids long. The germline V gene encodes CDR1 ENHRY and CDR2 SYGVKD. With 4 bases removed from V and 6 bases from J, the gap between germline ends came to 16 bases. CDR3 sequence: CAISVRGSLGNEQFF. CDR3 sequence (DNA): TGTGCCATCAGTGTAAGGGGGAGTCTGGGCAATGAGCAGTTCTTC.

The rearrangement links TRBV25-1 to TRBJ1-1; D ambiguous. The CDR3 sequence is 12 residues long. CDR1 and CDR2 (germline): MGHDK, SYGVNS. Trimming left V 8 bases short and J 4 bases short, with 11 bases between. CDR3: CASGRQSTEAFF. CDR3 in DNA: TGTGCCAGCGGTCGCCAGAGCACTGAAGCTTTCTTT.

Points on this clone: This sample includes further DNA sequences coding for the same CDR3. This chain connects TRBV6-6 to TRBJ2-1, with D hard to call. V lost 2 bases to trimming and J lost 4 bases, with 6 bases between them. The CDR3 loop spans 13 amino acids. CDR1 and CDR2 from the germline V gene are MNHNY and SVGAGI (reference sequence). The CDR3 coding sequence is TGTGCCAGCAGTTACCCGGGTTACAATGAGCAGTTCTTC. It codes for CASSYPGYNEQFF.

This clone showed up just once. The chain has TRBV5-1 and TRBJ1-1; D perhaps matches TRBD1 (6 bases). The V end lost 5 bases, the J end lost 3 bases, and 14 bases lay between the germline ends. Germline values: CDR1 SGHRS, CDR2 YFSETQ. CDR3 length equals 14 residues. Here the CDR3 reads CASRRGGLDTEAFF. For the CDR3, the DNA is TGCGCCAGCAGGCGCGGGGGGCTGGACACTGAAGCTTTCTTT.

The chain recombines TRBV9 with TRBJ1-5; D not resolved. Germline V gene sequence: CDR1 SGDLS, CDR2 YYNGEE. The CDR3 has 14 amino acids. Trimming took 4 bases from V and 7 from J, leaving 15 bases between them. CDR3 bases: TGTGCCAGCAGCCTCTATGGGAGCGGCCAGCCCCAGCATTTT. As protein: CASSLYGSGQPQHF. The full variable domain, with the rest looked up from reference TRBV9 and TRBJ1-5, is DSGVTQTPKHLITATGQRVTLRCSPRSGDLSVYWYQQSLDQGLQFLIQYYNGEERAKGNILERFSAQQFPDLHSELNLSSLELGDSALYFCASSLYGSGQPQHFGDGTRLSIL.

The rearrangement links TRBV18 to TRBJ2-2, with D possibly TRBD1 on 6 matching bases. CDR1 KGHSH and CDR2 LQKENI come from the germline V gene. The CDR3 extends over 17 amino acids. Deletions cut 2 bases from V and 1 base from J, with 14 bases between. The CDR3 sequence is CASSPLRGSVNTGELFF. CDR3 nucleotide sequence: TGTGCCAGCTCACCATTGAGGGGGTCCGTGAACACCGGGGAGCTGTTTTTT.

This sequence joins TRBV6-5 and TRBJ2-1; no firm D call. Germline-derived CDR1 and CDR2 are MNHEY and SVGAGI. The CDR3 covers 13 residues. Between the trimmed V and J ends, which lost 6 bases and 4 bases, there was a span of 10 bases. The CDR3 DNA follows: TGTGCCAGCAGCCCTAGGGTATACAATGAGCAGTTCTTC. Translation gives CASSPRVYNEQFF.

The rearrangement links TRBV9 to TRBJ1-2; D is unresolved. V lost 0 bases and J lost 7, with 22 bases in between. Germline V gene lookup returns CDR1 SGDLS and CDR2 YYNGEE. The CDR3 loop spans 17 amino acids. The CDR3 DNA is TGTGCCAGCAGCGTAGGCTCCTTAGTCGGGGAGGGTATTGGCTACACCTTC. It is translated as CASSVGSLVGEGIGYTF.

This clone is a singleton in its sample. The rearrangement links TRBV14 to TRBJ1-1, with D unclear. This CDR3 spans 14 amino acids. The V and J ends lost 3 bases and 1 base respectively, with 9 bases between them. Looked up from germline, CDR1 is SGHDN and CDR2 is FVKESK. The CDR3 DNA follows: TGTGCCAGCAGCCACGCGGGCCCGAACACTGAAGCTTTCTTT. This gives the protein CASSHAGPNTEAFF.

This rearrangement joins TRBV5-1 to TRBJ2-1, with D perhaps TRBD1 or TRBD2 (5 bases each). Germline loops: CDR1 SGHRS, CDR2 YFSETQ. This CDR3 region has 18 residues. V gave up 2 bases and J gave up 5 bases, with 23 bases separating them. CDR3 protein: CASSLSLHQGVTNNEQFF. CDR3 nucleotides: TGCGCCAGCAGCTTAAGCTTGCATCAGGGAGTTACTAACAATGAGCAGTTCTTC.

Regarding this clone: This specimen includes other DNA sequences encoding the same CDR3. This sequence joins TRBV18 and TRBJ2-7, with 11 bases aligning to TRBD2. CDR3 size: 14 residues. Germline CDR1 and CDR2: KGHSH and LQKENI. With V trimmed by 6 bases and J by 4 bases, 5 bases remained unmatched. The DNA for the CDR3 is TGTGCCAGCTCCCCAACTAGCGGGAGTTACGAGCAGTACTTC. It translates to CASSPTSGSYEQYF.

This rearrangement joins TRBV10-1 to TRBJ2-6; no clear D. Trimming took 3 bases from V and 0 from J, leaving 6 bases between them. The CDR3 is 15 residues long. Germline V gene sequence: CDR1 WNHNN, CDR2 SYGVQD (reference sequence). The DNA for the CDR3 is TGCGCCAGCAGTGACAGCGTCTCTGGGGCCAACGTCCTGACTTTC. Amino acid sequence: CASSDSVSGANVLTF.

The chain has TRBV20-1 and TRBJ2-7; possible D gene TRBD2, 5 bases. Trimming shortened V by 3 bases and J by 5 bases, and 8 bases separated the two germline ends. This CDR3 region has 11 residues. Germline CDR1 DFQATT, CDR2 SNEGSKA (reference sequence). The CDR3 nucleotides read TGCAGTGCTAGGGGGAGCAACGAGCAGTACTTC. It specifies CSARGSNEQYF.

V is TRBV2 and J is TRBJ2-3, with a possible D match to TRBD1 (5 bases). This CDR3 contains 13 residues. Germline assignment: CDR1 SNHLY and CDR2 FYNNEI. The ends were cut back, 6 bases at V and 2 bases at J, with 9 bases in the middle. The CDR3 loop reads CASRSRDTDTQYF. The CDR3 DNA reads TGTGCCAGCAGGTCCAGGGACACAGATACGCAGTATTTT.